This T cell receptor beta chain appears in the sequencing data of a study of CD8 T cells in ankylosing spondylitis. In its sample, this clonotype was seen once. This CDR3 has 15 residues. The V and J ends lost 5 bases and 3 bases, in that order; junction bases with no gene match: 6. Germline V gene data show CDR1 as MNHEY and CDR2 as SMNVEV (reference sequence). In TCRdb, the 5' RACE reads were re-called with MiXCR into one record per CDR3 protein. The sample lists approximately 300,000 distinct CDR3 sequences, 20% occurring once. The V call is TRBV27, the J call TRBJ2-2; 7 bases fit TRBD1. Material: blood, either unsorted or a sorted T cell fraction (not recorded which). This clonotype originated in a male donor with ankylosing spondylitis or in good health (not recorded which). CDR3 nucleotide sequence: TGTGCCAGCAGTCCCGACAGGGAGTACACCGGGGAGCTGTTTTTT. It codes for CASSPDREYTGELFF.